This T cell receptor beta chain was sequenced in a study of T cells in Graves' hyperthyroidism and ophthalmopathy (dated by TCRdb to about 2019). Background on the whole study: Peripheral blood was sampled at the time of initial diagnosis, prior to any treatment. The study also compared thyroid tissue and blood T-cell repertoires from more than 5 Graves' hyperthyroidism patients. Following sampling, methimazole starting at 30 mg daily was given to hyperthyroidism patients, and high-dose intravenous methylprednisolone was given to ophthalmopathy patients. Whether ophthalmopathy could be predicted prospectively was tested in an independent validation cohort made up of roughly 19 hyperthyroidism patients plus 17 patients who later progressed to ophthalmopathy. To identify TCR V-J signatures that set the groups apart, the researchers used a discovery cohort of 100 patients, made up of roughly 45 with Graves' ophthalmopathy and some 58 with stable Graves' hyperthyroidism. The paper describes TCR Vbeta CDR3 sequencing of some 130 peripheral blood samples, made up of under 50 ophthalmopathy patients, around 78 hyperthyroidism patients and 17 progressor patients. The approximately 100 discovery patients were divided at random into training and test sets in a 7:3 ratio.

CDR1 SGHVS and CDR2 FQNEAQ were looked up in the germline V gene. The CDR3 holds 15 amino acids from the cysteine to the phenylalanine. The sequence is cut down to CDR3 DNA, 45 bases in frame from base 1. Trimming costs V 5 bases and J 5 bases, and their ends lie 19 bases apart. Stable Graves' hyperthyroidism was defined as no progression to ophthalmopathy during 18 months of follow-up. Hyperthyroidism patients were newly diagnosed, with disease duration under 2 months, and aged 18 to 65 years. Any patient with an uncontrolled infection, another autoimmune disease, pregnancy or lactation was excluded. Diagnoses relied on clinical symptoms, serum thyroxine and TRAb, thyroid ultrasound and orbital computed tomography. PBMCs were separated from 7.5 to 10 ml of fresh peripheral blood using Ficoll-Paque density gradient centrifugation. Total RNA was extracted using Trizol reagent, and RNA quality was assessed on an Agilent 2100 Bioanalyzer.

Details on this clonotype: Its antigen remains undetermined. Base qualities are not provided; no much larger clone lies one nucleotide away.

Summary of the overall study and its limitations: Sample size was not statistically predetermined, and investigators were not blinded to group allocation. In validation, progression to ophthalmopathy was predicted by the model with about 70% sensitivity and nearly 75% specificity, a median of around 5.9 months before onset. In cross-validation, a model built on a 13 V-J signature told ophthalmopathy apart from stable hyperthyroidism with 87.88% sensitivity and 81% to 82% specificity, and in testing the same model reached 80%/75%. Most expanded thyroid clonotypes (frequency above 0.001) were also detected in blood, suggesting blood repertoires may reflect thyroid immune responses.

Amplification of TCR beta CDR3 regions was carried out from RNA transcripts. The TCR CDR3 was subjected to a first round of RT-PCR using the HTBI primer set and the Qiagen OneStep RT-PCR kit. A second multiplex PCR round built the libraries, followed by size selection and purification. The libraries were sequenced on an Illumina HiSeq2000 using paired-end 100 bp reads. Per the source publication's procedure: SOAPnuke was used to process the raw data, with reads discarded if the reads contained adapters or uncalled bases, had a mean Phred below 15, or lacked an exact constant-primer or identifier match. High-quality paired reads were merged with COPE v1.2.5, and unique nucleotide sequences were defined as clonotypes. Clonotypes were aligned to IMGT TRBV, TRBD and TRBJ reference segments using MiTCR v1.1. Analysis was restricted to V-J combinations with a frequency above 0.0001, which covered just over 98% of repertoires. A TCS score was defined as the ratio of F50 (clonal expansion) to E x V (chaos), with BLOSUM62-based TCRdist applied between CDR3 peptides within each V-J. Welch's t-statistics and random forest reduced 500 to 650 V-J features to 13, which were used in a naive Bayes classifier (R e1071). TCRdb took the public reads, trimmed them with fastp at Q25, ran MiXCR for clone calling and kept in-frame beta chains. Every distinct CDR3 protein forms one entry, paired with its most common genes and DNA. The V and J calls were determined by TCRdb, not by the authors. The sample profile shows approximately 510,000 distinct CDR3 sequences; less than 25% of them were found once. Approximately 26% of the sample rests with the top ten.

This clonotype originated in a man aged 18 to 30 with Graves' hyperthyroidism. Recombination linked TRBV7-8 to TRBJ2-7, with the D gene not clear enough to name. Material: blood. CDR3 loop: CASSATGFLGNEQYF. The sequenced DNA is TGTGCCAGCAGCGCAACGGGTTTCCTAGGGAACGAGCAGTACTTC.